This entry is about one TCR beta chain. No antigen is known for it. No quality values exist for individual bases; no much larger clone is one base distant. The data are from a study of cytomegalovirus exposure and HLA in healthy donors (dated by TCRdb to 2016 to 2017). In the study overall: In an earlier analysis of some 610 of the donors, about 260 Gb of sequence data and 100 million or so unique TCR beta sequences from about 180 million T cells were reported. An early release covering some 640 HLA-typed donors comprised approximately 300 gigabases of sequencing data and roughly 85 million unique TCR sequences. The genetic ancestry cluster associated with self-reported Caucasian donors included over 80% of the roughly 380 genotyped donors. The study was designed to test whether signatures of past pathogen exposure could be identified by cataloging public T cell receptors. The study used immunosequencing to profile the T cell repertoires of some 600 subjects and linked those repertoires to cytomegalovirus serostatus. A separate validation cohort of over a hundred different subjects was used in addition to the roughly 620-subject first cohort. To predict cytomegalovirus infection status, the study combined high-throughput TCR immunosequencing, statistical association of individual TCRs with disease status, and machine learning. A later analysis re-analyzed previously published TCR beta repertoires from roughly 600 donors and added high-resolution HLA genotyping to study TCR occurrence patterns. Rather than using new phenotypic data, the later analysis identified candidate immune exposures from TCR beta sequences and from how often those sequences occurred across donors. To decide whether each TCR beta V gene segment behaved as functional or pseudogenic, an earlier analysis of 587 of the donors relied on high-throughput TCR beta sequencing. Donor age, sex, ethnicity and CMV serostatus were compiled alongside the repertoire data. Genome-wide SNP genotypes for about 65% of the roughly 700 donors were used in a later genetic analysis, which treated that subset as a discovery cohort. All discovery cohort repertoires had been generated using a single sequencing platform. Class I and class II HLA loci were covered by the typing at four-digit resolution. Typing coverage differed by locus: A, B, C, DRB1 and DQB1 were typed in roughly 620-640 donors, DQA1 in about 500, DPA1 in nearly 610, and DPB1 in 472. Because of strong linkage in the cohort, roughly 5 DR-DQ haplotypes were treated as single units for association and clustering. Among several hundred genotyped donors of the cohort, an average of approximately 240,000 unique TCR beta nucleotide sequences was sequenced per donor, of which about 19% were non-productive.

The investigation overall reported the following: The 87-base-pair reads could not distinguish some IMGT-functional V segments, including TRBV6-2 and TRBV6-3, so those segments were excluded. Three of the identified cytomegalovirus-associated TCR beta chains were confirmed in vitro to be specific for cytomegalovirus antigens. The authors suggested that the approach could potentially be generalized to other disease states and immunological phenotypes. In a later genetic analysis, fewer N-insertions in productive TCRs were reported among donors in an Asian-associated ancestry cluster than the roughly 710-donor mean. In a later genetic analysis, a missense DCLRE1C variant was associated with V-gene and J-gene trimming of TCR beta chains, and the association was replicated in an independent cohort. Presence/absence analyses assumed roughly uniform sequencing depth across donors, an assumption that may not hold. Strong co-occurrence of HLA alleles, especially DR and DQ, made assigning TCR associations to individual alleles difficult. A later analysis found that TCR association rates varied across HLA loci, with DRB1 alleles showing the most associated TCRs and HLA-C alleles the fewest. A further reported finding was that TCR beta sequences accurately predicted the HLA-A and HLA-B alleles for most subjects in the first cohort. HLA typing was unavailable for some donors at each locus, so association tests used only the typed subset. The study listed 150 to 200 TCR beta chains as associated with cytomegalovirus. A later analysis associated about 17,000 TCR beta sequences with specific HLA alleles at a false discovery rate of 0.05. Correlated functional status among segregating V segments might reflect linkage disequilibrium, but an unknown experimental factor could not be ruled out. Because counts were too low, fewer than 20 rarely observed V segments, including chromosome 9 orphons, were excluded from the earlier analysis of some 590 of the donors. A cluster of highly shared sequence variants was judged likely to represent a technical artifact of the sequencing pipeline. Broadly in line with IMGT annotations, most TCR beta V segments showed up in productive rearrangements about 90% or about 30% of the time in an earlier analysis of several hundred of the donors. Most CMV-associated TCR beta chains appeared to be HLA-restricted in a later analysis, and the HLA associations seemed to be driven largely by CMV exposure. In a later analysis, HLA-associated TCR beta chains showed more clonal expansion and lower generation probabilities than non-associated chains that were equally common. In both the original and validation cohorts, the classifier was reported to diagnose cytomegalovirus status with high specificity and sensitivity. This cohort had only TCR beta chains sequenced, and the lack of alpha or paired-chain data limited which features could be detected. Across donors, most TCR sequences were observed very rarely, whereas some public TCRs were present in many individuals. In a later analysis, several top co-occurrence clusters were reported to appear linked to parvovirus B19, influenza, CMV and Epstein-Barr virus. For the cohort, immune exposure information was limited to CMV serostatus.

The cohort consisted of 666 healthy bone marrow donors. All cohort members were sampled while nominally healthy, although unrecorded immune exposures were likely present. The donor tested CMV seronegative, placing the donor among the roughly 400 seronegative members of the cohort. Each donor provided a peripheral blood sample, and peripheral blood mononuclear cells were used for TCR beta sequencing. The Qiagen DNeasy Blood Extraction Kit was used to extract genomic DNA from the blood cell samples. The germline ends are 15 bases apart after V is trimmed by 1 base and J by 6 bases. The germline V gene encodes CDR1 SGHAT and CDR2 FQNNGV. Measured from the cysteine to the phenylalanine, the CDR3 is 16 residues long. The DNA shown is the 48-base CDR3, in frame from base 1. Libraries were built with the immunoSEQ multiplex PCR assay. For the multiplex PCR, a mixture combining 60 forward primers for TCR Vbeta segments and 13 reverse primers for TCR Jbeta segments was used. The CDR3 region of rearranged TCR beta genes was amplified from genomic DNA with a multiplex PCR assay. On the Illumina HiSeq System, the amplified TCR beta libraries were sequenced as 87-base-pair reads. The authors processed their data as follows. A later analysis tallied some 79 million unique TCR beta chains across the 666 repertoires, and around 9.9 million of those chains were shared by two or more donors. To remove PCR and sequencing errors, raw reads were error-corrected and collapsed into unique sequences using a nearest-neighbor algorithm that merged closely related sequences. V, D and J gene segments were assigned by aligning CDR3 sequences to IMGT reference sequences. For a sequence to be retained, a match of at least six nucleotides was required to both a V gene segment and a J gene segment. Rearrangements were classified as productive when the CDR3 lacked stop codons and remained in frame with V and J, and all other rearrangements were classified as non-productive. CDR3 was defined according to IMGT convention as the region running from the second conserved V-encoded cysteine to the conserved J-encoded phenylalanine. The earlier analysis of about 610 of the donors excluded any sequence lacking an unambiguous match to a single V gene segment. An earlier analysis of 587 of the donors called V segments functional above 56.7% productive rearrangements and segregating when the between-donor standard deviation exceeded 5%. A statistical classification framework was built to diagnose cytomegalovirus status from the catalog of TCR beta chain sequences. In a later analysis, V and J genes were assigned by comparing TCR nucleotide sequences against IMGT/GENE-DB human TR gene sequences. Using the TCRdist pipeline, a later analysis assigned CDR3 sequences along with most-parsimonious VDJ recombination scenarios. In a later analysis, each TCR beta chain was defined by its CDR3 amino acid sequence together with its V-gene family, and reads lacking a unique V-gene family were excluded. To address suspected cross-contamination and a sequencing artifact, a later analysis removed 592 highly shared, low-generation-probability nucleotide sequences. For each public chain, a later analysis derived a clonal expansion index from normalized ranks of inferred template counts within each repertoire. A later analysis computed generation probabilities with a VDJ recombination model fitted to out-of-frame rearrangements, and checked the results against IGoR. Hypergeometric tests were used in a later analysis to score TCR-TCR, TCR-HLA and TCR-CMV co-occurrence, with a repertoire-size bias correction applied to the TCR pairs. False discovery rates were estimated in a later analysis by permuting HLA or CMV assignments 20 times. In a later analysis, co-occurring TCRs were grouped with DBSCAN, and TCRdist sequence similarity was added when clustering was performed within HLA-allele-positive subsets. For co-occurrence clustering, repertoires with fewer than 30,000 or more than 120,000 public chains were excluded, along with five or six repertoires with anomalous nucleotide sharing. The clones in this table, taken by TCRdb from immuneACCESS, are in-frame only. Not every clone is retained; where verified, under half of the shortfall comes from an unresolved V gene, and the cause of the rest is unknown. V, J and clone size are taken as reported in that table, and D and trimming were inferred from the DNA itself. Recorded for this sample are over 150,000 clones; approximately 80% of them occurred a single time. The leading ten clones occupy about 2.4% of the sample.

This receptor was taken from a male donor in good health and CMV-seronegative. Sequencing was carried out using PBMCs. The receptor chain draws on TRBV11-2 and TRBJ2-2; possibly the D gene is TRBD1, per 6 matching bases. The DNA sequence follows: TGTGCCAGCAGCTTAGGAACAGGGAAATTAGCCGGGGAGCTGTTTTTT. It encodes CASSLGTGKLAGELFF.